This T cell receptor (beta chain) was sequenced for a study of OX40 agonist ivuxolimab in advanced cancers. General study findings and limits: The mean number of expanded clones was higher in CD8+ T cells than in CD4+. Specificity for antigen went undetermined in the expanded peripheral T cells.

Germline V CDR1 and CDR2: MNHNY, SVGAGI (reference sequence). Trimming removed 8 bases at V and 5 bases at J, with 13 bases between. This CDR3 contains 12 residues. A remark on this clone: What it binds is unknown.

TCRdb's table, derived via immunoSEQ multiplex PCR, lists solely in-frame clones and lacks some. There are 65,000 to 95,000 clones in the sample; roughly 80% occur only once, and roughly 0.5% lies in the top ten. This sample comprised CD4+ or CD8+ T cells sorted from blood, obtained in a trial of the OX40 agonist ivuxolimab. The clonotype originates from an adult with an advanced solid tumor such as melanoma, head and neck, liver or kidney cancer. The J gene is TRBJ2-7, the V gene TRBV6-6; TRBD1 or TRBD2 may be the D gene (5 bases each). CDR3 sequence reads: CASPRWDDEQYF. CDR3 sequence (DNA): TGTGCCAGCCCTCGATGGGACGACGAGCAGTACTTC.